The 31 T cell receptor beta chains below all came from one sample that was sequenced in a study of cytomegalovirus exposure and HLA in healthy donors. The PCR made use of 60 Vbeta and 13 Jbeta primers. Profiling relied on immunoSEQ multiplex PCR, and the TCRdb table lists in-frame clones only, not all of them. This repertoire includes 130,000 to 150,000 clones. Material for sequencing was PBMCs. The receptors were gathered from a male donor in good health and CMV-seronegative.

The chain employs TRBV10-1 and TRBJ1-6; no clear D gene. The V end lost 4 bases, the J end lost 2 bases, and 15 bases lay between the germline ends. Germline CDR1 reads WNHNN; CDR2 reads SYGVQD (reference sequence). There are 17 residues in the CDR3. The CDR3 DNA sequence: TGCGCCAGCAGTGCTGAGAAAAGGAGACCCTATAATTCACCCCTCCACTTT. Its protein product is CASSAEKRRPYNSPLHF.

The genes are TRBV7-3 and TRBJ2-1; 9 bases agree with TRBD2. Germline trimming cut 0 bases from V and 9 bases from J; bases unmatched to any gene: 3. The CDR3 loop spans 14 amino acids. Germline loops: CDR1 SGHTA, CDR2 FQGTGA. The DNA for the CDR3 is TGTGCCAGCAGCTTAACGACAGCGGGGGGTGAGCAGTTCTTC. Protein product: CASSLTTAGGEQFF.

J is TRBJ2-7 and V is TRBV7-2, with 8 bases identical to TRBD2. Germline trimming cut 3 bases from V and 1 base from J; bases unmatched to any gene: 5. This CDR3 comprises 15 residues. The V gene's germline CDR1 is SGHTA and CDR2 FQGNSA. Written as DNA, the CDR3 is TGTGCCAGCAGCTTCCTCCCGGGGGGGTCCTACGAGCAGTACTTC. Its protein is CASSFLPGGSYEQYF.

The V call is TRBV7-6, the J call TRBJ2-7, with TRBD2 identical over 8 bases. The junction had 0 bases not matched to a gene; V was cut back by 2 bases and J by 0 bases. The CDR3 has 14 residues. Germline loops: CDR1 SGHVS, CDR2 FNYEAQ. CDR3 DNA sequence: TGTGCCAGCAGCTTAAGCGGGGGCTCCTACGAGCAGTACTTC. As protein: CASSLSGGSYEQYF.

This chain uses TRBV6-4 with TRBJ1-1; no clear D gene. This CDR3 is built from 13 residues. V shed 2 bases and J shed 7 bases, with 11 bases lying between them. Germline V gene sequence: CDR1 MRHNA, CDR2 SNTAGT. The CDR3 is CASSDTRVGEAFF. The CDR3 coding sequence is TGTGCCAGCAGTGACACGAGGGTTGGTGAAGCTTTCTTT.

The chain carries TRBV25-1 and TRBJ1-5; 8 bases are shared with TRBD1. The germline CDR1 and CDR2 sequences are MGHDK and SYGVNS. The CDR3 sequence is 15 residues long. V was pared by 6 bases and J by 6 bases, with 10 bases of the junction left unmatched. The CDR3 sequence: CASRTMTGVRQPQHF. For the CDR3, the DNA is TGTGCCAGCAGGACTATGACAGGGGTACGTCAGCCCCAGCATTTT. The variable domain in full, with the rest retrieved from reference TRBV25-1 and TRBJ1-5, is EADIYQTPRYLVIGTGKKITLECSQTMGHDKMYWYQQDPGMELHLIHYSYGVNSTEKGDLSSESTVSRIRTEHFPLTLESARPSHTSQYLCASRTMTGVRQPQHFGDGTRLSIL.

The rearrangement links TRBV30 to TRBJ2-7; 8 positions match TRBD2. V gave up 2 bases and J gave up 2 bases; unmatched junction bases: 11. Germline-derived CDR1 and CDR2 are GTSNPN and SVGIG (reference sequence). The CDR3 contains 16 residues. The CDR3 loop reads CAWSNQATGGTYEQYF. In DNA, the CDR3 is TGTGCCTGGAGTAATCAGGCGACGGGGGGGACCTACGAGCAGTACTTC.

V usage is TRBV7-7 and J usage is TRBJ2-7; possibly TRBD2 for D (6 bases). Between the trimmed V and J ends, which lost 5 bases and 5 bases, there was a span of 16 bases. The CDR3 runs 14 residues. Germline loops: CDR1 SSHAT, CDR2 FNYEAQ (reference sequence). Here the CDR3 reads CASSPGTGGDEQYF. The DNA for the CDR3 is TGTGCCAGCAGCCCCGGGACCGGGGGTGACGAGCAGTACTTC.

This chain connects TRBV6-1 to TRBJ1-1; D is uncertain. The V gene's germline CDR1 is MNHNS and CDR2 SASEGT. V was clipped by 6 bases and J by 0 bases, with 11 bases between them. The CDR3 is made up of 14 amino acids. The CDR3, as DNA: TGTGCCAGCAGGTTTACAGTTTTGAACACTGAAGCTTTCTTT. Translation gives CASRFTVLNTEAFF.

This chain uses TRBV6-5 with TRBJ1-4, with 9 positions matching TRBD1. The CDR3 covers 15 residues. The germline V gene encodes CDR1 MNHEY and CDR2 SVGAGI. Losses at the gene ends were 7 bases for V and 7 bases for J; bases not matched to a gene: 10. The CDR3 loop is CASTQQGARGEKLFF. Here the CDR3 DNA reads TGTGCCAGCACCCAACAGGGGGCGAGAGGTGAAAAACTGTTTTTT.

This chain links TRBV9 with TRBJ2-5; maybe TRBD2 (6 bases). Trimming stripped 0 bases from V and 5 bases from J, with 14 bases between. Germline assignment: CDR1 SGDLS and CDR2 YYNGEE. The CDR3 runs to 15 residues. This CDR3 reads CASSVGGVKGETQYF. The CDR3 region has the DNA TGTGCCAGCAGCGTAGGCGGGGTTAAAGGGGAGACCCAGTACTTC.

V and J are TRBV7-9 and TRBJ2-7, with 11 bases that match TRBD1. J lost 3 bases, V lost 0 bases, and 4 bases had no gene match. Germline-derived CDR1 and CDR2 are SEHNR and FQNEAQ (reference sequence). This CDR3 has 16 residues. The CDR3 is CASSLAGDRGIYEQYF. The CDR3 DNA is TGTGCCAGCAGCTTAGCGGGGGACAGGGGGATCTACGAGCAGTACTTC.

The V and J genes are TRBV30 and TRBJ2-1; the D is unclear. From germline, CDR1 is GTSNPN and CDR2 SVGIG (reference sequence). V shed 4 bases and J shed 2 bases, with 9 bases lying between them. The CDR3 sequence is 13 residues long. The CDR3 region is CAWNVLTYNEQFF. CDR3 bases: TGTGCCTGGAATGTCTTAACCTACAATGAGCAGTTCTTC.

The rearrangement uses TRBV18 and TRBJ1-1; TRBD1 is a possible D gene (6 bases). CDR3 size: 16 residues. The germline V and J ends were trimmed by 3 bases and 0 bases, with 14 bases remaining between them. The germline V gene encodes CDR1 KGHSH and CDR2 LQKENI. This CDR3 is CASSPGGQVMNTEAFF. CDR3 sequence (DNA): TGTGCCAGCTCACCGGGGGGGCAGGTGATGAACACTGAAGCTTTCTTT.

The V call is TRBV9, the J call TRBJ2-3; 12 nucleotides align to TRBD2. The CDR3 length is 16 residues. Germline CDR1 and CDR2: SGDLS and YYNGEE. V shed 4 bases, J shed 4 bases, and the junction held 7 bases outside the gene matches. The CDR3 bases are TGTGCCAGCAGCCCACGACTAGCGGGGGCTGCAGATACGCAGTATTTT. Its protein is CASSPRLAGAADTQYF.

The chain recombines TRBV5-4 with TRBJ2-1; weak D call: TRBD1 (6 bases). This CDR3 spans 15 amino acids. The germline CDR1 and CDR2 sequences are SGHNT and YYREEE (reference sequence). The V end was cut by 0 bases, the J end by 5 bases, with 12 bases between. The CDR3 loop is CASSLGTVLDNEQFF. The CDR3 bases are TGTGCCAGCAGCTTGGGGACAGTCCTCGACAATGAGCAGTTCTTC.

CDR3 DNA: TGTGCCAGCAGCTCCAAGCGGGATCCCGATGAGCAGTTCTTC. Translation: CASSSKRDPDEQFF. This chain uses TRBV11-3 with TRBJ2-1; 7 bases are a match to TRBD2. The CDR3 covers 14 residues. Trimming removed 4 bases from V and 8 bases from J; junction bases left unmatched: 8. Germline V gene data show CDR1 as SGHNT and CDR2 as YENEEA.

The chain recombines TRBV10-3 with TRBJ2-5, with 9 bases lining up with TRBD1. The CDR3 consists of 15 residues. V shed 4 bases, J shed 3 bases, and the junction held 6 bases outside the gene matches. CDR1 is ENHRY and CDR2 is SYGVKD in the germline V gene. The CDR3 protein is CAISGGQGLEETQYF. The CDR3 DNA reads TGTGCCATCAGTGGGGGACAGGGTCTCGAAGAGACCCAGTACTTC.

The CDR3 nucleotides read TGTGCCAGCAGCTCACCCCAGGCTCTGCACACAGATACGCAGTATTTT. Amino acid sequence: CASSSPQALHTDTQYF. The V and J genes are TRBV7-2 and TRBJ2-3; D gene ambiguous. This CDR3 contains 16 residues. Per germline, CDR1 SGHTA and CDR2 FQGNSA. V was cut by 4 bases and J by 2 bases, with 16 bases left in between. Complete variable domain (other parts from reference TRBV7-2 and TRBJ2-3): GAGVSQSPSNKVTEKGKDVELRCDPISGHTALYWYRQSLGQGLEFLIYFQGNSAPDKSGLPSDRFSAERTGGSVSTLTIQRTQQEDSAVYLCASSSPQALHTDTQYFGPGTRLTVL.

V is TRBV15 and J is TRBJ2-6, with a possible D match to TRBD2 (7 bases). The V end was cut by 6 bases, the J end by 0 bases, with 9 bases between. This CDR3 has 15 residues. CDR1 is LNHNV and CDR2 is YYDKDF in the germline V gene (reference sequence). CDR3 region: CATRGGGSGANVLTF. The CDR3 coding sequence is TGTGCCACCAGGGGAGGGGGCTCTGGGGCCAACGTCCTGACTTTC.

The chain employs TRBV9 and TRBJ2-1; TRBD2 matches at 8 bases. The V and J ends lost 3 bases and 3 bases, in that order; junction bases with no gene match: 5. CDR3 size: 15 residues. The germline V gene has CDR1 SGDLS and CDR2 YYNGEE. The CDR3 region is CASSAEGTSYNEQFF. For the CDR3, the DNA is TGTGCCAGCAGCGCCGAGGGGACTAGCTACAATGAGCAGTTCTTC.

This chain joins TRBV15 and TRBJ2-5; tentative D call: TRBD2 (6 bases). CDR1 LNHNV and CDR2 YYDKDF come from the germline V gene (reference sequence). The V end lost 9 bases, the J end lost 2 bases, and 13 bases lay between the germline ends. The CDR3 consists of 13 residues. The CDR3: CATTGDLQETQYF. CDR3 nucleotides: TGTGCCACGACCGGGGACTTACAAGAGACCCAGTACTTC. Full variable domain (remainder filled in from reference TRBV15 and TRBJ2-5): DAMVIQNPRYQVTQFGKPVTLSCSQTLNHNVMYWYQQKSSQAPKLLFHYYDKDFNNEADTPDNFQSRRPNTSFCFLDIRSPGLGDTAMYLCATTGDLQETQYFGPGTRLLVL.

The genes are TRBV11-2 and TRBJ2-1; the D gene is possibly TRBD2 (6 bases). Germline V CDR1 and CDR2: SGHAT, FQNNGV. This CDR3 contains 12 residues. Trimming pared 5 bases from V and 8 bases from J, leaving 10 bases between. The CDR3 DNA follows: TGTGCCAGCAGCCTCTCGGGAGATGAGCAGTTCTTC. It translates to CASSLSGDEQFF.

The chain has TRBV19 and TRBJ2-1; D gene uncertain. The CDR3 runs to 14 residues. Deletions cut 2 bases from V and 2 bases from J, with 7 bases between. Germline V CDR1 and CDR2: LNHDA, SQIVND (reference sequence). CDR3 nucleotides: TGTGCCAGTAGTATATCCCTCGCCTACAATGAGCAGTTCTTC. Its protein product is CASSISLAYNEQFF.

The gene calls are TRBV5-1 and TRBJ2-3; 9 nucleotides align to TRBD2. Trimming took 3 bases from V and 3 from J; bases not matched to a gene: 8. This CDR3 spans 16 amino acids. Looked up from germline, CDR1 is SGHRS and CDR2 is YFSETQ. The CDR3 DNA reads as TGCGCCAGCAGCTCATGGACGCTAGCGGGGACAGATACGCAGTATTTT. As protein: CASSSWTLAGTDTQYF. The full variable domain, with the rest looked up from reference TRBV5-1 and TRBJ2-3, is KAGVTQTPRYLIKTRGQQVTLSCSPISGHRSVSWYQQTPGQGLQFLFEYFSETQRNKGNFPGRFSGRQFSNSRSEMNVSTLELGDSALYLCASSSWTLAGTDTQYFGPGTRLTVL.

The chain has TRBV5-1 and TRBJ2-5; 7 bases are shared with TRBD1. Germline loops: CDR1 SGHRS, CDR2 YFSETQ. V lost 0 bases, J lost 5 bases, and 10 bases stayed unmatched. The CDR3 loop spans 16 amino acids. CDR3 protein: CASSLAGQGVGETQYF. For the CDR3, the DNA is TGCGCCAGCAGCTTGGCCGGTCAGGGGGTCGGGGAGACCCAGTACTTC.

The chain couples TRBV4-3 to TRBJ1-1; 7 bases are shared with TRBD1. The CDR3 runs 17 residues. From germline, CDR1 is LGHNA and CDR2 YSLEER. V was pared by 1 base and J by 0 bases, with 8 bases of the junction left unmatched. The CDR3 DNA reads as TGCGCCAGCAGCCAAGGGCACGGGACAGCAGTGAACACTGAAGCTTTCTTT. Protein sequence: CASSQGHGTAVNTEAFF.

Here the CDR3 DNA reads TGTGCCTGGACACCCGACAGCTACGAGCAGTACTTC. Translation: CAWTPDSYEQYF. The V call is TRBV30, the J call TRBJ2-7; TRBD1 might be the D (5 bases). The length of the CDR3 is 12 residues. Per germline, CDR1 GTSNPN and CDR2 SVGIG (reference sequence). Trimming pared 4 bases from V and 3 bases from J, leaving 10 bases between.

The chain employs TRBV15 and TRBJ2-1, with a possible D match to TRBD2 (6 bases). The CDR3 loop spans 13 amino acids. Trimming removed 1 base from V and 10 bases from J, with 11 bases in between. Germline assignment: CDR1 LNHNV and CDR2 YYDKDF (reference sequence). CDR3 in DNA: TGTGCCACCAGCAGAGCCCTAGCGTCGGAGCAGTTCTTC. This gives the protein CATSRALASEQFF.

The chain couples TRBV28 to TRBJ2-6; unclear D gene. V lost 6 bases and J lost 3, with 9 bases in between. The germline V gene encodes CDR1 MDHEN and CDR2 SYDVKM. The CDR3 is made up of 14 amino acids. The CDR3 DNA follows: TGTGCCAGCAGCCCATTTGTTGGGGCCAACGTCCTGACTTTC. It encodes CASSPFVGANVLTF.

The chain is built from TRBV5-8 and TRBJ2-2; no definite D call. Germline V CDR1 and CDR2: SGHTS, YDEGEE. The CDR3 length is 16 residues. Trimming cost V 2 bases and J 0 bases, with 11 bases left between them. The CDR3 nucleotides read TGTGCCAGCAGCTTTTCCAAACTCGCGAACACCGGGGAGCTGTTTTTT. This translates into CASSFSKLANTGELFF.